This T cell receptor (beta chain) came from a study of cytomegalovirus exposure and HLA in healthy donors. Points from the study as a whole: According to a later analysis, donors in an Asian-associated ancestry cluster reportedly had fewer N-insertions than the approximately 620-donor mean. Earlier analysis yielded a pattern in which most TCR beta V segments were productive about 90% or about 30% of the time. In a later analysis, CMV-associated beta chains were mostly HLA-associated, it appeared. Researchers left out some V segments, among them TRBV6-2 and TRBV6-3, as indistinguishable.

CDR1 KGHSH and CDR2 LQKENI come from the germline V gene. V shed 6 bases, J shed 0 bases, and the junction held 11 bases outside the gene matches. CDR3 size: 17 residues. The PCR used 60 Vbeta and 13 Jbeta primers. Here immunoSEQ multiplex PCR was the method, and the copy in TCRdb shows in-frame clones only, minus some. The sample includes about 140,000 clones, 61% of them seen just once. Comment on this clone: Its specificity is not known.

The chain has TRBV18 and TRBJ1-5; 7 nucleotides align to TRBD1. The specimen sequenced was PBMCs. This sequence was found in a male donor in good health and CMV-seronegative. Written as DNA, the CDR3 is TGTGCCAGCTCGCCATTACCAGGGACAGTTAGCAATCAGCCCCAGCATTTT. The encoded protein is CASSPLPGTVSNQPQHF.